One sample yielded the 16 T cell receptor beta chains listed below, sequenced in a study of blood T cell repertoires in COVID-19. Sequencing used immunoSEQ multiplex PCR; TCRdb keeps in-frame clones, though not all of them. The sample has over 85,000 clones; around nine tenths are singletons. The specimen was peripheral blood. The receptors originated from a man aged 45-60 years with active or convalescent COVID-19.

The chain has TRBV21-1 and TRBJ1-4. TRBV21-1 is shown as a pseudogene. This CDR3 is built from 15 residues. CDR3 in amino acids: CASSKKGRRAEKLFF. The CDR3 DNA is TGTGCCAGCAGCAAAAAAGGCAGGAGGGCTGAAAAACTGTTTTTT.

CDR3 nucleotides: TGTGCCAGCAGCTTAGGGGGCTGGCAGCCCCAGCATTTT. It is translated as CASSLGGWQPQHF. This rearrangement joins TRBV7-2 to TRBJ1-5; tentatively, D is TRBD1 (5 bases). CDR3 size: 13 residues. CDR1 is SGHTA, CDR2 FQGNSA, per germline. V gave up 1 base and J gave up 7 bases, with 8 bases separating them.

Comment on this clone: At one end, the junction sequence differs from germline, possibly due to a read error. This chain connects TRBV15 to TRBJ1-4; 9 bases fit TRBD1. CDR3 length: 16 residues. Per the germline V gene, CDR1 is LNHNV and CDR2 is YYDKDF (reference sequence). The DNA of the CDR3 is TGTGCCACCACCAGAACCCCCGGGACAGGGTTAGAAAAACTGTTTTTT. Translation: CATTRTPGTGLEKLFF.

This sequence joins TRBV28 and TRBJ1-4; possibly TRBD1 for D (5 bases). The V and J ends lost 9 bases and 8 bases respectively, with 22 bases between them. This CDR3 region has 15 residues. Looked up from germline, CDR1 is MDHEN and CDR2 is SYDVKM. The CDR3 region is CASRKSVGDEEKLFF. In DNA form, the CDR3 reads TGTGCCAGTAGGAAGTCGGTAGGGGATGAGGAAAAACTGTTTTTT.

The chain uses TRBV6-4 and TRBJ2-1; 12 bases are shared with TRBD2. The CDR3 runs 15 residues. The germline CDR1 and CDR2 sequences are MRHNA and SNTAGT. The junction had 6 bases not matched to a gene; V was cut back by 6 bases and J by 6 bases. The CDR3: CASSSSSGGVNEQFF. The CDR3 DNA follows: TGTGCCAGCAGCTCGTCTAGCGGGGGGGTCAATGAGCAGTTCTTC.

This clone has more than one count but fewer than ten. CDR3 in DNA: TGCGCCAGCAGCCAGCCCCTCGGAGGTACGCAGTATTTT. Protein product: CASSQPLGGTQYF. The V call is TRBV4-3, the J call TRBJ2-3; D may be TRBD2 (5 bases). Germline loops: CDR1 LGHNA, CDR2 YSLEER. Trimming removed 3 bases at V and 8 bases at J, with 12 bases between. The CDR3 sequence is 13 residues long.

This chain joins TRBV27 and TRBJ2-1; the match to TRBD2 covers 11 bases. The CDR3 is 16 amino acids. CDR1 and CDR2 from the germline V gene are MNHEY and SMNVEV (reference sequence). J was trimmed by 7 bases and V by 1 base; bases with no gene match: 6. CDR3 DNA: TGTGCCAGCAGTTTATATAGCGGGGGGGCCGAGAATGAGCAGTTCTTC. Its translation: CASSLYSGGAENEQFF.

This rearrangement joins TRBV11-2 to TRBJ2-7; D may be TRBD1 (7 bases). Germline assignment: CDR1 SGHAT and CDR2 FQNNGV. V lost 3 bases and J 3 bases, leaving 18 bases between the germline ends. This CDR3 is 16 amino acids long. The CDR3 DNA is TGTGCCAGCAGCTTTCGGCCCGGGGGACAGAGCTACGAGCAGTACTTC. It specifies CASSFRPGGQSYEQYF.

This clone has more than one count but fewer than ten. The rearrangement joins TRBV7-2 to TRBJ1-6, with a weak D call TRBD1 (5 bases). V was clipped by 0 bases and J by 6 bases, with 9 bases between them. The germline CDR1 and CDR2 sequences are SGHTA and FQGNSA. This CDR3 contains 15 residues. CDR3 protein: CASSLAPRGNSPLHF. The CDR3, as DNA: TGTGCCAGCAGCTTAGCGCCAAGGGGTAATTCACCCCTCCACTTT.

The chain joins TRBV6-6 to TRBJ2-1; the match to TRBD2 covers 12 bases. The CDR3 totals 17 residues. V shed 5 bases and J 2 bases; nucleotides not matched to a gene: 7. Germline CDR1 MNHNY, CDR2 SVGAGI (reference sequence). CDR3 protein: CASSPTSGGPPYNEQFF. CDR3 in DNA: TGTGCCAGCAGTCCTACTAGCGGGGGGCCTCCCTACAATGAGCAGTTCTTC.

The gene calls are TRBV7-8 and TRBJ1-2; D unresolved. CDR1 is SGHVS and CDR2 is FQNEAQ in the germline V gene. This CDR3 is 12 amino acids long. Deletions cut 4 bases from V and 5 bases from J, with 8 bases between. The CDR3 protein is CASSSQLYGYTF. The CDR3, as DNA: TGTGCCAGCAGCTCACAATTGTATGGCTACACCTTC. Using reference TRBV7-8 and TRBJ1-2 for the parts outside the CDR3, the full variable domain is GAGVSQSPRYKVAKRGQDVALRCDPISGHVSLFWYQQALGQGPEFLTYFQNEAQLDKSGLPSDRFFAERPEGSVSTLKIQRTQQEDSAVYLCASSSQLYGYTFGSGTRLTVV.

The rearrangement joins TRBV29-1 to TRBJ1-3, with D possibly being TRBD1 (6 bases). Germline assignment: CDR1 SQVTM and CDR2 ANQGSEA. CDR3 length: 11 residues. V was cut by 7 bases and J by 4 bases, with 8 bases left in between. The CDR3 bases are TGCAGCGCAGGACAGGGAAACACCATATATTTT. This gives the protein CSAGQGNTIYF.

The rearrangement links TRBV14 to TRBJ2-3, with 7 bases identical to TRBD1. Looked up from germline, CDR1 is SGHDN and CDR2 is FVKESK. The CDR3 is 15 residues long. With 1 base clipped from V and 5 bases from J, the junction kept 6 bases outside the gene matches. The CDR3 loop reads CASSQGLGGRDTQYF. CDR3 bases: TGTGCCAGCAGCCAAGGGTTAGGGGGCAGAGATACGCAGTATTTT. Using reference TRBV14 and TRBJ2-3 for the parts outside the CDR3, the full variable domain is EAGVTQFPSHSVIEKGQTVTLRCDPISGHDNLYWYRRVMGKEIKFLLHFVKESKQDESGMPNNRFLAERTGGTYSTLKVQPAELEDSGVYFCASSQGLGGRDTQYFGPGTRLTVL.

The chain employs TRBV9 and TRBJ2-1, with D tentatively TRBD1 (6 bases). This CDR3 has 19 amino acids. The germline CDR1 and CDR2 sequences are SGDLS and YYNGEE. Trimming stripped 4 bases from V and 0 bases from J, with 23 bases between. CDR3 bases: TGTGCCAGCAGCACCCCCACAGGGCGGCACAGATCCTCCTACAATGAGCAGTTCTTC. Residues: CASSTPTGRHRSSYNEQFF.

The V gene is TRBV6-2 or TRBV6-3, the J gene TRBJ1-6; D unclear. Trimming removed 7 bases at V and 19 bases at J, with 17 bases between. The germline CDR1 and CDR2 sequences are MNHEY and SVGEGT. CDR3 length: 11 residues. CDR3 DNA: TGTGCCAGCACCCCCGAGAAACAGCCTCACTTT. As protein: CASTPEKQPHF.

The genes are TRBV18 and TRBJ2-3; 10 positions match TRBD2. Germline-derived CDR1 and CDR2 are KGHSH and LQKENI. J was trimmed by 5 bases and V by 4 bases; bases with no gene match: 9. This CDR3 region has 16 residues. Written as DNA, the CDR3 is TGTGCCAGCTCACGATACAGCGGGGGGGCCGGAGATACGCAGTATTTT. It encodes CASSRYSGGAGDTQYF. The complete variable domain, with remaining parts taken from reference TRBV18 and TRBJ2-3, reads NAGVMQNPRHLVRRRGQEARLRCSPMKGHSHVYWYRQLPEEGLKFMVYLQKENIIDESGMPKERFSAEFPKEGPSILRIQQVVRGDSAAYFCASSRYSGGAGDTQYFGPGTRLTVL.